The present T cell receptor beta chain was sequenced within a study of blood T cell repertoires in COVID-19. Looking at the study overall: Samples came from the United States, Italy and Spain, spanning acute and convalescent COVID-19.

A single count supports this clone. Patients in Seattle were enrolled during active infection, then followed longitudinally. Assay: immunoSEQ multiplex PCR; the TCRdb copy retains only in-frame clones and omits some. This table has roughly 220,000 clones, 70% to 90% appearing once. CDR3 length: 14 amino acids. The germline V gene encodes CDR1 MNHEY and CDR2 SVGAGI. Deletions cut 2 bases from V and 6 bases from J, with 13 bases between. The TCR originated in a woman in her fifties or sixties with COVID-19, enrolled during active disease. This chain uses TRBV6-5 with TRBJ1-1; D is ambiguous. Material for sequencing was peripheral blood. The CDR3 loop reads CASSYGPQTSEAFF. The CDR3 DNA follows: TGTGCCAGCAGTTACGGTCCGCAGACATCTGAAGCTTTCTTT.